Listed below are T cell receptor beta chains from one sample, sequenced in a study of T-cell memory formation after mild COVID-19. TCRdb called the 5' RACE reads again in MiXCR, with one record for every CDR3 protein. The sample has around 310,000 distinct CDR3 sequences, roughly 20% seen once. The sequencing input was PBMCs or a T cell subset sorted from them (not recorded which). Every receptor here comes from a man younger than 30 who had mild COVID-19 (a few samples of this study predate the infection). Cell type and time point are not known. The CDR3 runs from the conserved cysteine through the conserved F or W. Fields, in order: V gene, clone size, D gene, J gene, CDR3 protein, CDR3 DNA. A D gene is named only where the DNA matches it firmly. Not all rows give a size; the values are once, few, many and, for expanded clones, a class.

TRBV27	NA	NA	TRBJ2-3	CASMRGFTDTQYF	TGTGCCAGCATGCGTGGTTTCACAGATACGCAGTATTTT
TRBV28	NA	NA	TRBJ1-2	CASRFDGNYGYTF	TGTGCCAGCCGATTCGACGGCAACTATGGCTACACCTTC
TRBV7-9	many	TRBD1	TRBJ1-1	CASSFGPGQGAETEAFF	TGTGCCAGCAGCTTCGGACCGGGACAGGGGGCTGAGACTGAAGCTTTCTTT
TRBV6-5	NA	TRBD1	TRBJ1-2	CASSYGDRGATGYTF	TGTGCCAGCAGTTATGGGGACAGGGGGGCGACTGGCTACACCTTC
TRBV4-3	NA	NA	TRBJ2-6	CASTLQEGNPLGANVLTF	TGCGCCAGCACCCTGCAAGAGGGGAACCCTCTTGGGGCCAACGTCCTGACTTTC
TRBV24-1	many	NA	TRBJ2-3	CATSEASTDTQYF	TGTGCCACCAGTGAAGCTAGCACAGATACGCAGTATTTT
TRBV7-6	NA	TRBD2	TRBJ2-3	CASSLALAGGRTDTQYF	TGTGCCAGCAGCTTAGCACTAGCGGGGGGACGCACAGATACGCAGTATTTT
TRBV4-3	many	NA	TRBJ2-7	CASSPQGGSGEQYF	TGCGCCAGCAGCCCGCAGGGGGGGTCTGGCGAGCAGTACTTC
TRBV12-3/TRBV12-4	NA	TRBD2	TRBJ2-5	CASSPGLAPQETQYF	TGTGCCAGCAGTCCGGGACTAGCGCCCCAAGAGACCCAGTACTTC
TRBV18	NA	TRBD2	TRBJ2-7	CASSETSGGPTYEQYF	TGTGCCAGCTCCGAGACTAGCGGGGGGCCTACCTACGAGCAGTACTTC
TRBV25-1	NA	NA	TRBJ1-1	CASSELGGPTEAFF	TGTGCCAGCAGTGAGCTGGGAGGGCCCACTGAAGCTTTCTTT
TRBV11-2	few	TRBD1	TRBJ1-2	CASSAKTGIDDYGYTF	TGTGCCAGCAGCGCCAAGACAGGGATCGACGACTATGGCTACACCTTC
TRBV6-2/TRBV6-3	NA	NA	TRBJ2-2	CASRLRGELFF	TGTGCCAGCAGACTTAGGGGGGAGCTGTTTTTT
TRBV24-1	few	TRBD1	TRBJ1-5	CATSDPDRAVFNQPQHF	TGTGCCACCAGTGATCCTGACAGGGCAGTTTTCAATCAGCCCCAGCATTTT
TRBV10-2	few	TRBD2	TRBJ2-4	CASSDLHGLAGGAKNIQYF	TGCGCCAGCAGTGACCTCCACGGACTAGCGGGGGGCGCCAAAAACATTCAGTACTTC
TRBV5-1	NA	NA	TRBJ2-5	CASSPTAQETQYF	TGCGCCAGCAGCCCGACGGCTCAAGAGACCCAGTACTTC
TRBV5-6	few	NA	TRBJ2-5	CASSLGDGETQYF	TGTGCCAGCAGCTTAGGGGACGGAGAGACCCAGTACTTC
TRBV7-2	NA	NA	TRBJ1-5	CASSPGGGQRNQPQHF	TGTGCCAGCAGCCCCGGGGGGGGACAACGCAATCAGCCCCAGCATTTT
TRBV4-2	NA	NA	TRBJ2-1	CASSQDFSLEYNEQFF	TGTGCCAGCAGCCAAGATTTCAGTTTGGAGTACAATGAGCAGTTCTTC
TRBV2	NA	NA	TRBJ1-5	CASSEPSQPQHF	TGTGCCAGCAGTGAACCGAGTCAGCCCCAGCATTTT
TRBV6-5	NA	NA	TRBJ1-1	CASSYSGTGLGTEAFF	TGTGCCAGCAGTTACAGCGGGACGGGGCTAGGCACTGAAGCTTTCTTT
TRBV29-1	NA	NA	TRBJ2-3	CSVDQGTDTQYF	TGCAGCGTTGATCAGGGCACAGATACGCAGTATTTT
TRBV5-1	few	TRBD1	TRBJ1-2	CASSPGTGEYHYGYTF	TGCGCCAGCAGCCCCGGGACAGGGGAGTATCACTATGGCTACACCTTC
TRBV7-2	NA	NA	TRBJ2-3	CASKGTASTDTQYF	TGTGCCAGCAAAGGGACCGCTAGCACAGATACGCAGTATTTT
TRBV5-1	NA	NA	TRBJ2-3	CASSDGRTDTQYF	TGCGCCAGCAGTGATGGTCGTACAGATACGCAGTATTTT
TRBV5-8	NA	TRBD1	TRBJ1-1	CASSFTGGLGAFF	TGTGCCAGCAGCTTTACAGGGGGATTAGGAGCTTTCTTT
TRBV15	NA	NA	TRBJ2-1	CATSRDPSSEQFF	TGTGCCACCAGCAGAGACCCATCCTCTGAGCAGTTCTTC
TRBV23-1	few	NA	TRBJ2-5	CASSQTRGQETQYF	TGCGCCAGCAGTCAAACGAGGGGACAAGAGACCCAGTACTTC
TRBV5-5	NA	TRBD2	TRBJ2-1	CASSREGTPDHNEQFF	TGTGCCAGCAGCCGGGAGGGAACGCCCGATCACAATGAGCAGTTCTTC
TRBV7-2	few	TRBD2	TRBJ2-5	CASNIAGGKKETQYF	TGTGCCAGCAACATAGCGGGGGGAAAGAAAGAGACCCAGTACTTC
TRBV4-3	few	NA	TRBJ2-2	CASSQPTGIPTGELFF	TGCGCCAGCAGCCAACCCACAGGGATACCCACCGGGGAGCTGTTTTTT
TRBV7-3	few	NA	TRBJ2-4	CASSLMGSQDIQYF	TGTGCCAGCAGCTTAATGGGCAGTCAGGACATTCAGTACTTC